This T cell receptor (beta chain) was documented in a study of cytomegalovirus exposure and HLA in healthy donors. General observations from the study: There were around 160 TCR beta chains listed as cytomegalovirus-associated. There were some V segments, including TRBV6-2 and TRBV6-3, excluded as indistinguishable.

This PCR relied on a set of 60 Vbeta primers and 13 Jbeta primers. The table came from immunoSEQ multiplex PCR; TCRdb's copy has only in-frame clones and leaves some out. The data hold 150,000 to 200,000 clones, with 12% observed a single time. Unrecorded immune exposure was likely among donors, who were nominally healthy when sampled. Turning to this clone: As yet, its antigen is unknown.

This CDR3 has 15 residues. Germline values: CDR1 ENHRY, CDR2 SYGVKD. V trimming: 0 bases; J trimming: 7 bases; junction bases outside the gene matches: 9. The sequence was collected from a man aged 45 to 65 in good health and CMV-seropositive. What was sequenced was PBMCs. The chain recombines TRBV10-3 with TRBJ2-7; 7 bases align to TRBD2. This CDR3 is CAISESTTGGGEQYF. In nucleotides, the CDR3 is TGTGCCATCAGTGAGTCGACCACCGGGGGAGGGGAGCAGTACTTC.